This T cell receptor beta chain is from a study of spatial heterogeneity in lung cancer. Study-wide background: As counted in raw reads, each unique TCR and UMI combination appeared more than ten times on average.

The CDR3 is made up of 12 amino acids. V lost 7 bases to trimming and J lost 3 bases; unmatched junction nucleotides: 2. The germline CDR1 and CDR2 sequences are MNHEY and SMNVEV (reference sequence). This clonotype was picked up many times. Antigen: not known. A single record per CDR3 protein comes from TCRdb applying MiXCR to the 5' RACE reads. The sample records 35,000 to 55,000 distinct CDR3 sequences, 12% to 15% being singletons. General study results and limits: Tumor TCRs that were ubiquitous and expanded showed up in blood more at resection than follow-up.

Time point: sample taken at primary tumor resection. From tumor, nontumor lung or frozen PBMC, whole RNA was taken unsorted for sequencing. This chain uses TRBV27 with TRBJ2-7, with 8 positions matching TRBD2. The receptor was derived from a male donor with early-stage non-small cell lung cancer. Here the sequenced sample was PBMCs, taken at surgery. The CDR3 loop reads CASTGGGYEQYF. As DNA, the CDR3 is TGTGCCAGCACGGGGGGGGGCTACGAGCAGTACTTC.